This section outlines one T cell receptor (beta chain) sequence together with its context. Its antigen remains unidentified. The record originates from a study of PD-1 blockade in classical Hodgkin lymphoma. Study outcomes and limitations: Baseline TCR diversity was reportedly lower in newly diagnosed patients than in healthy donors. It was reported as lower still in relapsed/refractory patients. What drove the repertoire differences, possibly disease activity or prior therapy, has not been defined. Baseline diversity was lower in partial responders and progressors than complete responders.

Clones were sequenced by immunoSEQ multiplex PCR, and TCRdb holds only the in-frame ones, with some missing. Of approximately 21,000 clones in the sample, roughly 80% were seen once. CDR1 and CDR2 from the germline V gene are SGHTA and FQGTGA. With 2 bases removed from V and 2 bases from J, the gap between germline ends came to 13 bases. The CDR3 length is 15 residues. Time point reported: cycle 4 day 1 (C4D1), after more than 5 weeks of nivolumab. Every patient was affected by relapse after autologous stem cell transplantation, while exposure to brentuximab vedotin was not uniform. CD8+ T cells were isolated from thawed PBMCs by magnetic negative selection. Complete response, partial response or progressive disease was each patient's best response.

The chain carries TRBV7-3 and TRBJ2-7; tentative D call: TRBD2 (5 bases). The sample here was CD8+ T cells from blood, taken before the fourth cycle of nivolumab. The TCR comes from a human donor with classical Hodgkin lymphoma. CDR3 protein: CASSLGPASTYEQYF. CDR3 DNA sequence: TGTGCCAGCAGCTTAGGGCCAGCTAGCACCTACGAGCAGTACTTC.